The rows below give T cell receptor beta chains drawn from one sample of a study of identical twins. TCRdb processed the 5' RACE reads anew with MiXCR; each CDR3 protein has one entry. The sample shows hundreds of thousands of distinct CDR3 sequences, under 9% of them seen only once. Another study also made use of these data, one on yellow fever vaccine responses in identical twins.

Sequencing was done on a sample of PBMCs. The receptors originated from a woman aged 18 to 35 in good health. CDR3s include the opening cysteine and the closing phenylalanine or tryptophan. The D gene is left open where the match is weak. Size values are once, few and many counts, or a class for expanded clones, and some rows have none.

V gene	clone size	J gene	D gene	CDR3 DNA	CDR3 protein
TRBV6-2/TRBV6-3	.	TRBJ1-2	.	TGTGCCAGCAGTTACTACAACTATGGCTACACCTTC	CASSYYNYGYTF
TRBV29-1	.	TRBJ2-1	.	TGCAGCGGACTGGGGACCCTAAGGAATGAGCAGTTCTTC	CSGLGTLRNEQFF
TRBV20-1	few	TRBJ1-1	.	TGCAGTGCTAGGGGGGGGCTTGGGAACACTGAAGCTTTCTTT	CSARGGLGNTEAFF
TRBV6-2/TRBV6-3	few	TRBJ1-2	.	TGTGCCAGCAGTTACTCGAAGAAGGGAGGCTATGGCTACACCTTC	CASSYSKKGGYGYTF
TRBV20-1	few	TRBJ2-5	TRBD2	TGCAGTGCTTCGCGAGCGGGGGCCGGGGAGACCCAGTACTTC	CSASRAGAGETQYF
TRBV4-2	.	TRBJ2-1	TRBD2	TGTGCCAGCAGCCAGATACTAGCGACTGAGCAGTTCTTC	CASSQILATEQFF
TRBV9	.	TRBJ2-1	.	TGTGCCAGCAGCCCGGGGGACCCCTACAATGAGCAGTTCTTC	CASSPGDPYNEQFF
TRBV28	.	TRBJ2-7	TRBD2	TGTGCCAGCACTAGCGGGGGCCTTAGCTCCTACGAGCAGTACTTC	CASTSGGLSSYEQYF
TRBV6-5	.	TRBJ2-7	TRBD1	TGTGCCAGCAGTTCTGGGACAGTCATACTCTACGAGCAGTACTTC	CASSSGTVILYEQYF
TRBV29-1	few	TRBJ2-2	TRBD2	TGCAGCGTTAGCGGGAGGGCCGGGGAGCTGTTTTTT	CSVSGRAGELFF
TRBV11-1	many	TRBJ2-1	TRBD1	TGTGCCAGCAGCCCATCCGGGACAGGGGGAATCGGTGAGCAGTTCTTC	CASSPSGTGGIGEQFF
TRBV20-1	.	TRBJ2-3	.	TGCAGTGCCTTGGATAGGTCCCCCACAGATACGCAGTATTTT	CSALDRSPTDTQYF
TRBV29-1	many	TRBJ2-1	.	TGCAGCGCCGCAATAGGAAACAATGAGCAGTTCTTC	CSAAIGNNEQFF
TRBV4-3	many	TRBJ2-7	.	TGCGCCAGCAGCCAAGCCAGGGGTTACGAGCAGTACTTC	CASSQARGYEQYF
TRBV29-1	many	TRBJ2-3	TRBD1	TGCAGCGTCCACGACAGGGACCGACTAACAGATACGCAGTATTTT	CSVHDRDRLTDTQYF
TRBV7-6	.	TRBJ2-5	.	TGTGCCAGCAGCTTAGACGGGGCGGGGGAGACCCAGTACTTC	CASSLDGAGETQYF
TRBV5-1	.	TRBJ2-5	.	TGCGCCAGCAGCTTGGTTTGGGAAGAGACCCAGTACTTC	CASSLVWEETQYF
TRBV7-8	many	TRBJ2-1	.	TGTGCCAGCAGCTTGATGACTAGCTCCTACAATGAGCAGTTCTTC	CASSLMTSSYNEQFF
TRBV10-3	.	TRBJ1-6	.	TGTGCCATCAGTGGGACAGAGTATAATTCACCCCTCCACTTT	CAISGTEYNSPLHF
TRBV4-3	.	TRBJ2-3	.	TGCGCCAGCAGCCAAGATAGCCCCACAGATACGCAGTATTTT	CASSQDSPTDTQYF
TRBV7-3	few	TRBJ2-1	.	TGTGCCAGCAGCTTATCCGGATTTTCCTACAATGAGCAGTTCTTC	CASSLSGFSYNEQFF
TRBV20-1	many	TRBJ2-7	TRBD1	TGCAGTGCTAGGGGGACAGGGTCCTACGAGCAGTACTTC	CSARGTGSYEQYF
TRBV19	few	TRBJ1-1	.	TGTGCCAGTAGTATCTCCAGAGGTGAAGCTTTCTTT	CASSISRGEAFF
TRBV15	few	TRBJ2-5	.	TGTGCCGTAAGGAGACTTAGCGCGGAGACCCAGTACTTC	CAVRRLSAETQYF
TRBV2	few	TRBJ2-7	.	TGTGCCAGCAGTGACCCACGGAGCTCCTACGAGCAGTACTTC	CASSDPRSSYEQYF
TRBV29-1	few	TRBJ1-4	.	TGCAGCGTCCGACGGGCAACTAATGAAAAACTGTTTTTT	CSVRRATNEKLFF
TRBV6-1	.	TRBJ2-2	.	TGTGCCAGCAGCGATCGGGATGGGGCTGGGGAGCTGTTTTTT	CASSDRDGAGELFF
TRBV7-9	.	TRBJ1-5	.	TGTGCCAGCAGCTTTCGGGGGGATCAGCCCCAGCATTTT	CASSFRGDQPQHF
TRBV7-2	.	TRBJ2-2	TRBD2	TGTGCCAGCAGCTTGGCTAGCGGGACGCGTGGCACCGGGGAGCTGTTTTTT	CASSLASGTRGTGELFF
TRBV5-4	few	TRBJ2-1	.	TGTGCCAGCAGCTGGGGGGATAGGTACAATGAGCAGTTCTTC	CASSWGDRYNEQFF
TRBV27	few	TRBJ2-1	.	TGTGCCAGCAGCACTCCCGCTGTGTCGGGAGTGGGTAATGAGCAGTTCTTC	CASSTPAVSGVGNEQFF
TRBV6-2/TRBV6-3	many	TRBJ2-3	.	TGTGCCAGCGACAGTACAGATACGCAGTATTTT	CASDSTDTQYF
TRBV7-7	.	TRBJ2-7	.	TGTGCTAGCAGCTTCGGGCCTCTTCCCTCCTACGAGCAGTACTTC	CASSFGPLPSYEQYF
TRBV9	.	TRBJ2-1	.	TGTGCCAGCAGCGTAGAATCGGGGAGAGCCTACAATGAGCAGTTCTTC	CASSVESGRAYNEQFF
TRBV2	few	TRBJ1-5	TRBD1	TGTGCCAGCAGTGAAGGTGACAGGGGCAATCAGCCCCAGCATTTT	CASSEGDRGNQPQHF
TRBV14	few	TRBJ2-1	.	TGTGCCAGCAGCCAAGATCCTTACCGGGGCCTGAGCTCCTACAATGAGCAGTTCTTC	CASSQDPYRGLSSYNEQFF
TRBV3-1	once	TRBJ2-5	.	TGTGCCACCACCAAAGTTTACCCACCTATGGGGGGGGCGAACGGAGAGACCCAGTACTTC	CATTKVYPPMGGANGETQYF
TRBV4-2	.	TRBJ2-5	TRBD2	TGTGCCATTGGGAGGGGACAAGAGACCCAGTACTTC	CAIGRGQETQYF
TRBV20-1	few	TRBJ2-7	TRBD2	TGCAGTGTGCTACTAGCGGGAGGCCCCTCCTACGAGCAGTACTTC	CSVLLAGGPSYEQYF
TRBV4-3	.	TRBJ2-1	TRBD2	TGCGCCAGCAGCCAAGGCCGACCCGCTCTAGCGGGACACTCCTACAATGAGCAGTTCTTC	CASSQGRPALAGHSYNEQFF
TRBV11-2	few	TRBJ2-5	TRBD2	TGTGCCAGCATTCCCCGAGTAAGCGGGGGTCAAGAGACCCAGTACTTC	CASIPRVSGGQETQYF
TRBV12-3/TRBV12-4	.	TRBJ2-7	TRBD2	TGTGCCAGCAGTGACGGGACTAGCGGGACCTACGAGCAGTACTTC	CASSDGTSGTYEQYF
TRBV28	few	TRBJ2-7	TRBD2	TGTGCCAGCAGTTTAGGGCGGGAGAACGAGCAGTACTTC	CASSLGRENEQYF
TRBV5-1	many	TRBJ2-1	.	TGCGCCAGCAGCTCCGGGACGGTTTACAATGAGCAGTTCTTC	CASSSGTVYNEQFF
TRBV4-3	many	TRBJ2-4	.	TGCGCCAGCAGCCAAGATCTAACAGACACCAAAAACATTCAGTACTTC	CASSQDLTDTKNIQYF
TRBV7-9	few	TRBJ2-4	TRBD2	TGTGCCAGCAGCTTACCTAGCGGGAGGGAAAACATTCAGTACTTC	CASSLPSGRENIQYF
TRBV28	many	TRBJ2-5	.	TGTGCCAGCTCGGTGGGGGGCCAAGAGACCCAGTACTTC	CASSVGGQETQYF
TRBV3-1	.	TRBJ2-6	.	TGTGCCAGCAGCCAACGGCACGGGAGAGGGGCCAACGTCCTGACTTTC	CASSQRHGRGANVLTF
TRBV7-2	.	TRBJ2-7	.	TGTGCCAGCAGCTCCCTTATGTTTTCCGAGCAGTACTTC	CASSSLMFSEQYF
TRBV4-1	few	TRBJ2-3	TRBD1	TGCGCCAGCAGTATCGGACAGGGCCCCACAGATACGCAGTATTTT	CASSIGQGPTDTQYF
TRBV29-1	few	TRBJ1-3	.	TGCAGCGTCTGGACCGCTGGAAACACCATATATTTT	CSVWTAGNTIYF
TRBV29-1	few	TRBJ2-1	TRBD1	TGCAGCGTCGCTCCGGGACAGGGATCCTACAATGAGCAGTTCTTC	CSVAPGQGSYNEQFF
TRBV7-2	many	TRBJ2-7	TRBD1	TGTGCCAGCAGCAAGGACAGGGGAAATTACTACGAGCAGTACTTC	CASSKDRGNYYEQYF
TRBV24-1	.	TRBJ2-2	.	TGTGCCACCAGTGAAGGGAACACCGGGGAGCTGTTTTTT	CATSEGNTGELFF
TRBV20-1	many	TRBJ1-2	TRBD1	TGCAGTGCTGTTGACAGGGTGAACTATGGCTACACCTTC	CSAVDRVNYGYTF